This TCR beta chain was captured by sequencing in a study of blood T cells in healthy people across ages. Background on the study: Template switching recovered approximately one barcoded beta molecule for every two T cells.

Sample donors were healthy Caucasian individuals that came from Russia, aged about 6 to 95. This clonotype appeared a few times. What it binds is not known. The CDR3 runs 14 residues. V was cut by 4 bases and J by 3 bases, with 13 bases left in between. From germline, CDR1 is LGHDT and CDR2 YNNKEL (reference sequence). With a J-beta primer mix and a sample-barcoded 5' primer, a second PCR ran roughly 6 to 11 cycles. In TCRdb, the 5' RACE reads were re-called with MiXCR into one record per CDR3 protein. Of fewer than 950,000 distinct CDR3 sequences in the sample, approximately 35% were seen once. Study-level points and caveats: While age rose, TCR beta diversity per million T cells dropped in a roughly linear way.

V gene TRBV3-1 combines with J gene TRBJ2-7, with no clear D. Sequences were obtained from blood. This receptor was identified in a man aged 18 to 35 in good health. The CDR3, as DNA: TGTGCCAGCAGCCTGACGAACACCCTCTACGAGCAGTACTTC. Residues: CASSLTNTLYEQYF.